The rows below give T cell receptor beta chains drawn from one sample of a study of shared clonotypes between healthy human individuals. TCRdb's table, derived via immunoSEQ multiplex PCR, lists solely in-frame clones and lacks some. The table lists around 1,900,000 clones, just under 95% of them singletons, with around 1.7% in the top ten. Material: naive CD8+ T cells from PBMCs. These receptor sequences come from a man between 18 and 29 years old in good health. Some clones in this sample may be carry-over from other donors' samples. CDR3s include the opening cysteine and the closing phenylalanine or tryptophan. The D gene is left open where the match is weak. Not all rows give a size; the values are once, few, many and, for expanded clones, a class.

V,J,size,D,DNA,CDR3
TRBV4-3,TRBJ1-1,-,-,TGCGCCAGCAGCCAAGGGGGGGTCCTCACTGAAGCTTTCTTT,CASSQGGVLTEAFF
TRBV5-6,TRBJ1-2,-,TRBD1,TGTGCCAGCAGCCCAGGGACAGGGCAGTCCCTCTATGGCTACACCTTC,CASSPGTGQSLYGYTF
TRBV6-6,TRBJ2-3,once,-,TGTGCCAGCAGTTTACGTAGAGTAGATACGCAGTATTTT,CASSLRRVDTQYF
TRBV19,TRBJ2-1,-,-,TGTGCCAGTAGTATAGACACCGGGAGCTGGAGCGATGAGCAGTTCTTC,CASSIDTGSWSDEQFF
TRBV5-8,TRBJ1-2,-,-,TGTGCCAGCAGCTTGAAGACAGTCTTATATGGCTACACCTTC,CASSLKTVLYGYTF
TRBV28,TRBJ2-1,-,-,TGTGCCAGCAGACAAACTGGTGGGAGTGCGTACAATGAGCAGTTCTTC,CASRQTGGSAYNEQFF
TRBV14,TRBJ2-5,once,-,TGTGCCAGCAGCCAAGACCGCCCGGGGAAGTTGGAGACCCAGTACTTC,CASSQDRPGKLETQYF
TRBV2,TRBJ1-2,-,-,TGTGCCATAAGTTACGGGAGGGGCTCTCTCTATGGCTACACCTTC,CAISYGRGSLYGYTF
TRBV28,TRBJ2-1,once,TRBD1,TGTGCCAGCAGTGATAAGGGACAGGGGCTATACAATGAGCAGTTCTTC,CASSDKGQGLYNEQFF
TRBV9,TRBJ1-3,-,-,TGTGCCAGCAGCGTATACACAGGGCCCGGAAACACCATATATTTT,CASSVYTGPGNTIYF
TRBV7-9,TRBJ2-5,-,-,TGTGCCAGCACCTTGGAGCTCCAAGAGACCCAGTACTTC,CASTLELQETQYF
TRBV9,TRBJ1-3,-,-,TGTGCCAGCAGCCCTCCTGGGCCGGGAGCCCGCTCTGGAAACACCATATATTTT,CASSPPGPGARSGNTIYF
TRBV9,TRBJ2-5,-,TRBD2,TGTGCCAGCAGCGCGACTAGCGGGAGTCAAGAGACCCAGTACTTC,CASSATSGSQETQYF
TRBV23-1,TRBJ2-7,-,TRBD1,TGCGCCAGCAGTCAATCATACAATATCGGACAGGGAAGTTGCGAGCAGTACTTC,CASSQSYNIGQGSCEQYF
TRBV28,TRBJ2-1,-,-,TGTGCCAGTGGGGATTTCTTCGGCAATGAGCAGTTCTTC,CASGDFFGNEQFF
TRBV10-1,TRBJ2-2,once,-,TGCGCCAGCAGTGGAGGGCAGGGGACCATTACCGGGGAGCTGTTTTTT,CASSGGQGTITGELFF
TRBV7-9,TRBJ1-1,few,TRBD1,TGTGCCAGCAGCCACCCGGGACAGGGAGGTGAAGCTTTCTTT,CASSHPGQGGEAFF
TRBV11-2,TRBJ2-7,once,-,TGTGCCAGCAGCCGGGGGCAGGGGACCTTTTACGAGCAGTACTTC,CASSRGQGTFYEQYF
TRBV5-1,TRBJ2-1,-,TRBD1,TGCGCCAGCAGCTTGTCGACAGGGAGCTCCTACAATGAGCAGTTCTTC,CASSLSTGSSYNEQFF
TRBV4-3,TRBJ2-7,-,-,TGCGCCAGCAGCCAAGTTATAGGGCCCTACGAGCAGTACTTC,CASSQVIGPYEQYF
TRBV7-6,TRBJ2-7,-,-,TGTGCCAGCAGCTTAGCGCTGAGGGATTCATACGAGCAGTACTTC,CASSLALRDSYEQYF
TRBV10-2,TRBJ2-7,-,-,TGCGCCAGCAGTGAGTGGGGGTCCTCCTACGAGCAGTACTTC,CASSEWGSSYEQYF
TRBV7-9,TRBJ2-7,-,-,TGTGCCAGCAGCTACACCGAAAATTCCTACGAGCAGTACTTC,CASSYTENSYEQYF
TRBV27,TRBJ2-2,-,TRBD1,TGTGCCACCACGGGACAGACGAACACCGGGGAGCTGTTTTTT,CATTGQTNTGELFF
TRBV7-8,TRBJ2-5,-,TRBD1,TGTGCCAGCAGCTTAAACTTGGCTCAGGGGGCGACCGAGACCCAGTACTTC,CASSLNLAQGATETQYF
TRBV2,TRBJ2-6,-,-,TGTGCCAGCAGGCAGGGCCGCTCTGGGGCCAACGTCCTGACTTTC,CASRQGRSGANVLTF
TRBV4-3,TRBJ2-2,-,-,TGCGCCAGCAGCCAAGACAGGGCCCCCCGCCCGGGCACCGGGGAGCTGTTTTTT,CASSQDRAPRPGTGELFF
TRBV6-6,TRBJ1-2,once,-,TGTGCCAGCAGTTACGAGGGAGAGGGACTCAGAGGCTACACCTTC,CASSYEGEGLRGYTF
TRBV27,TRBJ2-3,-,-,TGTGCCAGCAGTTTATCATCCCAGCCGCCATCCCCAGATACGCAGTATTTT,CASSLSSQPPSPDTQYF